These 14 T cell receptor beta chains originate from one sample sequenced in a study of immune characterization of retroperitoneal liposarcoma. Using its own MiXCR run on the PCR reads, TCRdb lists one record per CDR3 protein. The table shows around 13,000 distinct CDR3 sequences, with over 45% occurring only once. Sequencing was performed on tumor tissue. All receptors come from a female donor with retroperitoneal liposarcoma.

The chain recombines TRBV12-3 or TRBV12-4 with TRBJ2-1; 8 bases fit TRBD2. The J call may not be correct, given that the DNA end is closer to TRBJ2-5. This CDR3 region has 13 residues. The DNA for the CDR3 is TGTGCCAGCGTCCTTAGCGGGGAAGAGACCCAGTACTTC. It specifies CASVLSGEETQYF.

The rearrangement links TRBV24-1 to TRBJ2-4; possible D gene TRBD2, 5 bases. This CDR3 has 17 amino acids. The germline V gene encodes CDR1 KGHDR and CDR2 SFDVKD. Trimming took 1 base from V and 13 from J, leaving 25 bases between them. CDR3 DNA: TGTGCCACCAGTGATTTCCGAGATGCCTCCCATCGGGATGAGCAGTACTTC. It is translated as CATSDFRDASHRDEQYF.

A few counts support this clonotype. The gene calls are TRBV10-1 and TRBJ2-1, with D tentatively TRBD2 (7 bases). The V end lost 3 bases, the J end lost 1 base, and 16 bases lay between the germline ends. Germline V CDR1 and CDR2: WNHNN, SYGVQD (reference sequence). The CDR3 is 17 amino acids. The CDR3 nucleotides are TGCGCCAGCAGTGACCCTAGCGGAGGGGGTTCCTACAATGAGCAGTTCTTC. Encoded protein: CASSDPSGGGSYNEQFF.

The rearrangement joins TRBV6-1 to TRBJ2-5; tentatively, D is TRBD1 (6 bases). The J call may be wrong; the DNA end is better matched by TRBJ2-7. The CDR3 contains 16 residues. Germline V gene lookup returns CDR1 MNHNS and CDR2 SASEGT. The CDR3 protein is CASSLHGAGDPYEQYF. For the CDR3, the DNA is TGTGCCAGCAGTTTACACGGGGCAGGGGACCCCTACGAGCAGTACTTC.

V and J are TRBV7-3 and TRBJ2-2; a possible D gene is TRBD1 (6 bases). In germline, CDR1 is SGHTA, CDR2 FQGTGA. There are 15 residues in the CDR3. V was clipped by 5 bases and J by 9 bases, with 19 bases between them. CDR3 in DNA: TGTGCCAGCAGCCTCTCAGGGGAGAGTTCGAGGGAGCTGTTTTTT. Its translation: CASSLSGESSRELFF. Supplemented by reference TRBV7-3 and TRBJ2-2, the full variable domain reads GAGVSQTPSNKVTEKGKYVELRCDPISGHTALYWYRQSLGQGPEFLIYFQGTGAADDSGLPNDRFFAVRPEGSVSTLKIQRTERGDSAVYLCASSLSGESSRELFFGEGSRLTVL.

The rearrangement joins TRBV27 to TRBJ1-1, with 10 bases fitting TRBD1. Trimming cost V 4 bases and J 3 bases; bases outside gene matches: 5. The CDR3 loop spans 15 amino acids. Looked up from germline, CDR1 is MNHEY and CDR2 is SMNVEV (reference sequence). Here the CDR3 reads CASSSTGGRYTEAFF. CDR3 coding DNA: TGTGCCAGCAGTTCGACAGGGGGCCGGTACACTGAAGCTTTCTTT.

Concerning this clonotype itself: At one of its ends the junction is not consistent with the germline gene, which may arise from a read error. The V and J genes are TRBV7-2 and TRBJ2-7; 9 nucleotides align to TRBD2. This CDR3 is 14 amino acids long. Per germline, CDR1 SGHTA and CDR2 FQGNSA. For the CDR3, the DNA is TGTGCCAGCAGCTTTAGCGGGGGATCGTACGAGCAGTGCTTC. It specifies CASSFSGGSYEQCF.

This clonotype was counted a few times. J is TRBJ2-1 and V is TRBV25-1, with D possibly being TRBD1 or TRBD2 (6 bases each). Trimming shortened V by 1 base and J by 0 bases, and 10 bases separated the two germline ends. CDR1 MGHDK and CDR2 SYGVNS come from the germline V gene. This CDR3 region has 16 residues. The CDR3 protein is CASSEFKGGSYNEQFF. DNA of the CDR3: TGTGCCAGCAGTGAATTTAAGGGGGGCTCCTACAATGAGCAGTTCTTC.

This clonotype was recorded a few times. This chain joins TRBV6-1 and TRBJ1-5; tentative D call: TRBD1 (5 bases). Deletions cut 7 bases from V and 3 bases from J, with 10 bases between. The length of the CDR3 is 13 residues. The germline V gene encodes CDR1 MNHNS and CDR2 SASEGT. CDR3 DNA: TGTGCCAGCATTAGGGACCTCAATCAGCCCCAGCATTTT. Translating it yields CASIRDLNQPQHF.

As DNA, the CDR3 is TGTGCCAGCAGTTACTCGGCCACTCGGCGGACCCAGTTCTTC. It specifies CASSYSATRRTQFF. The chain joins TRBV6-6 to TRBJ2-1; D remains unclear. The germline gives CDR1 MNHNY, CDR2 SVGAGI (reference sequence). With 0 bases removed from V and 13 bases from J, the gap between germline ends came to 16 bases. The length of the CDR3 is 14 residues.

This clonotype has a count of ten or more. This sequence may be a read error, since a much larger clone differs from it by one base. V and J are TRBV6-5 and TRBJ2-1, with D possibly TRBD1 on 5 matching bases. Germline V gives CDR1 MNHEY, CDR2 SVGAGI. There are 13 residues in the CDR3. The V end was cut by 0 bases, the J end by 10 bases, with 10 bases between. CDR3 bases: TGTGCCAGCAGTTACTCACAGGCCTACGAGCAGTTCTTC. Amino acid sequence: CASSYSQAYEQFF.

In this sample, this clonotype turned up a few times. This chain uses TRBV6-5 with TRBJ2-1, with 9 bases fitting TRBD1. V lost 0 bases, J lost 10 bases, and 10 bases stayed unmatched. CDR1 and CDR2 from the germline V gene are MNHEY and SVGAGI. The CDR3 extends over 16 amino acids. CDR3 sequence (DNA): TGTGCCAGCAGTTACTCGTTCGGGACAGGGATCTACGAGCAGTTCTTC. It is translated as CASSYSFGTGIYEQFF.

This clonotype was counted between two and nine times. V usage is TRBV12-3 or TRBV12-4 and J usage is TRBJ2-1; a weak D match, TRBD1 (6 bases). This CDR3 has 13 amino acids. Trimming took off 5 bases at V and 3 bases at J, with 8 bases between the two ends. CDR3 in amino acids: CASSRDIYNEQFF. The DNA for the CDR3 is TGTGCCAGCAGTCGGGACATCTACAATGAGCAGTTCTTC.

CDR3 bases: TGTGCCAGCAGTCCGGGACAGGGACTAATTACTGGGGCCAACGTCCTGACTTTC. This codes for CASSPGQGLITGANVLTF. The genes are TRBV27 and TRBJ2-6, with 9 bases matching TRBD1. Trimming took 5 bases from V and 2 from J; bases not matched to a gene: 10. The CDR3 length is 18 residues. CDR1 MNHEY and CDR2 SMNVEV come from the germline V gene (reference sequence).